The 20 T cell receptor beta chains in this list originate from one sample, sequenced in a study of PD-1 blockade in classical Hodgkin lymphoma. Some clones are missing from TCRdb's copy, which holds only in-frame ones; the method was immunoSEQ multiplex PCR. Altogether roughly 70,000 clones are present, approximately 93% being singletons, with the ten largest covering about 2.6%. The time point is: newly diagnosed, previously untreated cHL patient sample. Sequencing input: peripheral blood mononuclear cells (PBMCs). These receptors originate from a human donor with classical Hodgkin lymphoma.

This chain joins TRBV11-2 and TRBJ2-7; D remains ambiguous. In germline, CDR1 is SGHAT, CDR2 FQNNGV. The ends were cut back, 3 bases at V and 0 bases at J, with 12 bases in the middle. This CDR3 is built from 15 residues. CDR3 nucleotides: TGTGCCAGCAGCTTTGTCCAGGACCTCTCCTACGAGCAGTACTTC. It specifies CASSFVQDLSYEQYF.

The chain employs TRBV20-1 and TRBJ2-7, with D possibly being TRBD2 (5 bases). With 0 bases removed from V and 7 bases from J, the gap between germline ends came to 7 bases. This CDR3 region has 11 residues. Germline CDR1 and CDR2: DFQATT and SNEGSKA (reference sequence). CDR3 sequence: CSARDGEEQYF. The CDR3 DNA is TGCAGTGCTAGAGATGGGGAGGAGCAGTACTTC.

The genes are TRBV7-9 and TRBJ1-2, with D unresolved. V shed 6 bases and J shed 1 base, with 9 bases lying between them. The V gene's germline CDR1 is SEHNR and CDR2 FQNEAQ (reference sequence). This CDR3 has 13 amino acids. The CDR3 DNA reads TGTGCCAGCAGGAGAGAGGGTAACTATGGCTACACCTTC. The encoded protein is CASRREGNYGYTF. The entire variable domain, with the rest obtained from reference TRBV7-9 and TRBJ1-2, is as follows: DTGVSQNPRHKITKRGQNVTFRCDPISEHNRLYWYRQTLGQGPEFLTYFQNEAQLEKSRLLSDRFSAERPKGSFSTLEIQRTEQGDSAMYLCASRREGNYGYTFGSGTRLTVV.

The chain joins TRBV19 to TRBJ1-5; D possibly corresponds to TRBD1 (6 bases). There are 13 residues in the CDR3. Trimming shortened V by 2 bases and J by 7 bases, and 9 bases separated the two germline ends. Germline lookup yields CDR1 LNHDA and CDR2 SQIVND (reference sequence). The chain's CDR3 is CASSITGWQPQHF. The CDR3 nucleotides are TGTGCCAGTAGTATAACAGGGTGGCAGCCCCAGCATTTT. The complete variable domain, with remaining parts taken from reference TRBV19 and TRBJ1-5, reads DGGITQSPKYLFRKEGQNVTLSCEQNLNHDAMYWYRQDPGQGLRLIYYSQIVNDFQKGDIAEGYSVSREKKESFPLTVTSAQKNPTAFYLCASSITGWQPQHFGDGTRLSIL.

This chain links TRBV18 with TRBJ2-7, with D possibly matching TRBD1 (6 bases). Per the germline V gene, CDR1 is KGHSH and CDR2 is LQKENI. The CDR3 runs 16 residues. Trimming left V 6 bases short and J 0 bases short, with 18 bases between. CDR3 nucleotides: TGTGCCAGCTCGCCTGACAGGTCCAGGAGCTCCTACGAGCAGTACTTC. This sequence encodes CASSPDRSRSSYEQYF.

This chain uses TRBV7-3 with TRBJ2-3, with D possibly being TRBD2 (6 bases). The CDR3 length is 15 residues. Per germline, CDR1 SGHTA and CDR2 FQGTGA. Trimming took 5 bases from V and 2 from J, leaving 14 bases between them. The CDR3: CASSPRGGDTDTQYF. Written as DNA, the CDR3 is TGTGCCAGCAGCCCGCGGGGAGGCGACACAGATACGCAGTATTTT.

The chain is built from TRBV5-4 and TRBJ2-5, with a weak D call TRBD1 (6 bases). Looked up from germline, CDR1 is SGHNT and CDR2 is YYREEE (reference sequence). This CDR3 is built from 14 residues. Trimming removed 4 bases at V and 3 bases at J, with 13 bases between. The CDR3 sequence: CASSRAPGEETQYF. Here the CDR3 DNA reads TGTGCCAGCAGCCGGGCCCCAGGGGAAGAGACCCAGTACTTC.

This chain uses TRBV19 with TRBJ2-7; D might be TRBD1 or TRBD2, each matching 5 bases. This CDR3 region has 13 residues. The V gene's germline CDR1 is LNHDA and CDR2 SQIVND (reference sequence). V was pared by 8 bases and J by 5 bases, with 16 bases between. CDR3 sequence (DNA): TGTGCCAGTGCCGGGACGGTGTACCACGAGCAGTACTTC. Amino acid sequence: CASAGTVYHEQYF. The full variable domain, with the rest looked up from reference TRBV19 and TRBJ2-7, is DGGITQSPKYLFRKEGQNVTLSCEQNLNHDAMYWYRQDPGQGLRLIYYSQIVNDFQKGDIAEGYSVSREKKESFPLTVTSAQKNPTAFYLCASAGTVYHEQYFGPGTRLTVT.

This rearrangement joins TRBV21-1 to TRBJ2-1; the table assigns TRBD2, which was not confirmed against the DNA. TRBV21-1 is described as a pseudogene. The CDR3 contains 17 residues. Here the CDR3 reads CASSKVLTSGGRDEQFF. In DNA, the CDR3 is TGTGCCAGCAGCAAAGTATTGACTAGCGGGGGGCGGGATGAGCAGTTCTTC.

V is TRBV14 and J is TRBJ2-1; 7 nucleotides line up with TRBD1. The V gene's germline CDR1 is SGHDN and CDR2 FVKESK. The CDR3 consists of 13 residues. V dropped 1 base and J dropped 12; count of bases not matched to a gene: 6. The CDR3 loop reads CASSQVGQALQFF. CDR3 nucleotide sequence: TGTGCCAGCAGCCAAGTTGGACAGGCCCTGCAGTTCTTC.

Of note for this clone: At one end the junction does not follow the germline gene, possibly because of a read error. The rearrangement joins TRBV28 to TRBJ1-1, with no clear D. Germline assignment: CDR1 MDHEN and CDR2 SYDVKM. The CDR3 runs to 11 residues. CDR3 region: CATSGRTEAFF. CDR3 nucleotides: TGTGCCACCAGTGGACGGACTGAAGCTTTCTTT.

V usage is TRBV11-2 and J usage is TRBJ2-1, with 7 positions matching TRBD2. Germline V lookup: CDR1 SGHAT, CDR2 FQNNGV. Trimming at V came to 8 bases and at J to 3 bases, leaving 7 bases not matched to a gene. This CDR3 has 14 residues. DNA of the CDR3: TGTGCCAGCGGAGAAGCGGGGCTCTACAATGAGCAGTTCTTC. It specifies CASGEAGLYNEQFF. Complete variable domain (other parts from reference TRBV11-2 and TRBJ2-1): EAGVAQSPRYKIIEKRQSVAFWCNPISGHATLYWYQQILGQGPKLLIQFQNNGVVDDSQLPKDRFSAERLKGVDSTLKIQPAKLEDSAVYLCASGEAGLYNEQFFGPGTRLTVL.

This clone was seen a single time. The CDR3 sequence: CASSSLPGQGETQYF. The CDR3 DNA follows: TGTGCCAGCAGCTCTCTACCGGGACAGGGAGAGACCCAGTACTTC. This sequence joins TRBV11-2 and TRBJ2-5, with TRBD1 matching over 9 bases. The CDR3 has 15 amino acids. V shed 4 bases, J shed 4 bases, and the junction held 7 bases outside the gene matches. Germline CDR1 SGHAT, CDR2 FQNNGV.

The V gene is TRBV9, the J gene TRBJ2-5, with a tentative D call TRBD2 (5 bases). The CDR3 has 14 residues. V was pared by 0 bases and J by 4 bases, with 10 bases between. Germline CDR1 reads SGDLS; CDR2 reads YYNGEE. CDR3 residues: CASSVGIGRETQYF. The CDR3 DNA sequence: TGTGCCAGCAGCGTAGGTATAGGGAGAGAGACCCAGTACTTC.

The chain combines TRBV15 with TRBJ2-3; 7 bases agree with TRBD1. With V trimmed by 0 bases and J by 7 bases, 10 bases remained unmatched. Germline V gene data show CDR1 as LNHNV and CDR2 as YYDKDF (reference sequence). This CDR3 spans 16 amino acids. CDR3 loop: CATSRDSGRGTNTQYF. CDR3 in DNA: TGTGCCACCAGCAGAGATTCGGGCAGGGGGACGAATACGCAGTATTTT.

This chain connects TRBV4-2 to TRBJ2-3; tentatively, D is TRBD1 or TRBD2 (6 bases each). Trimming stripped 1 base from V and 0 bases from J, with 11 bases between. The CDR3 extends over 16 amino acids. CDR1 and CDR2 from the germline V gene are LGHNA and YNFKEQ. CDR3: CASSQGSGASTDTQYF. The CDR3 bases are TGTGCCAGCAGCCAAGGTTCGGGGGCTAGCACAGATACGCAGTATTTT.

This chain joins TRBV4-1 and TRBJ1-5; TRBD1 aligns across 7 bases. This CDR3 comprises 14 residues. Germline CDR1 MGHRA, CDR2 YSYEKL. The junction had 10 bases not matched to a gene; V was cut back by 5 bases and J by 9 bases. CDR3 in DNA: TGCGCCAGCAGCGGTGAGCGGACAGGCCGGCCCCAGCATTTT. This encodes CASSGERTGRPQHF.

V usage is TRBV11-2 and J usage is TRBJ2-1, with TRBD2 matching over 14 bases. After removal of 3 bases from V and 9 bases from J, the junction contained 7 bases not matched to a gene. Germline CDR1 SGHAT, CDR2 FQNNGV. The CDR3 spans 16 residues. Here the CDR3 DNA reads TGTGCCAGCAGCTTCGGGACTAGCGGGAGACGGGGTGAGCAGTTCTTC. It translates to CASSFGTSGRRGEQFF.

The CDR3 loop reads CASSPPEGGLGEKLFF. The CDR3 nucleotides read TGTGCCAGCTCACCCCCCGAAGGGGGGCTTGGTGAAAAACTGTTTTTT. The chain links TRBV18 to TRBJ1-4; the D gene is possibly TRBD1 (6 bases). Per the germline V gene, CDR1 is KGHSH and CDR2 is LQKENI. The CDR3 covers 16 residues. Trimming removed 3 bases from V and 7 bases from J, with 18 bases in between.

The chain recombines TRBV10-3 with TRBJ1-2; TRBD1 might be the D (6 bases). V lost 10 bases and J lost 5, with 17 bases in between. CDR3 length: 13 residues. Germline values: CDR1 ENHRY, CDR2 SYGVKD. The CDR3 region is CATRDRGGYGYTF. The CDR3 coding sequence is TGTGCCACGAGGGACCGAGGGGGTTATGGCTACACCTTC.